This T cell receptor (beta chain) was recovered during a study of human T cells and chemical hapten exposure. In the study overall: An area of 2 cm by approximately 2 cm on upper inner arm skin received 2% DPC for sensitization. The study enrolled mostly female patients with alopecia areata, totalis or universalis. Minor volume differences among pooled libraries chiefly drove per-sample TCR yield variation.

CDR1 MNHEY and CDR2 SVGAGI come from the germline V gene. This CDR3 spans 13 amino acids. Trimming stripped 2 bases from V and 4 bases from J, with 8 bases between. Time point defined: pre-sensitization, week 0. The treatment denotes: therapeutic diphenylcyclopropenone sensitization with weekly scalp DPC. Ahead of applying each patch test, blood was sampled. TCRdb re-called the RACE reads with MiXCR, one entry per CDR3 protein. The sample has tens of thousands of distinct CDR3 sequences; nearly 10% are singletons. This clonotype was picked up many times. This sample comprised whole blood, obtained in connection with sensitization to the hapten diphenylcyclopropenone (DPC). The clonotype comes from a woman aged 40 to 50 with alopecia areata. Some clones in this sample may be carry-over from other donors' samples. This sequence joins TRBV6-5 and TRBJ2-5; D remains ambiguous. CDR3 DNA: TGTGCCAGCAGTTACCTCCGCCGAGAGACCCAGTACTTC. This codes for CASSYLRRETQYF.